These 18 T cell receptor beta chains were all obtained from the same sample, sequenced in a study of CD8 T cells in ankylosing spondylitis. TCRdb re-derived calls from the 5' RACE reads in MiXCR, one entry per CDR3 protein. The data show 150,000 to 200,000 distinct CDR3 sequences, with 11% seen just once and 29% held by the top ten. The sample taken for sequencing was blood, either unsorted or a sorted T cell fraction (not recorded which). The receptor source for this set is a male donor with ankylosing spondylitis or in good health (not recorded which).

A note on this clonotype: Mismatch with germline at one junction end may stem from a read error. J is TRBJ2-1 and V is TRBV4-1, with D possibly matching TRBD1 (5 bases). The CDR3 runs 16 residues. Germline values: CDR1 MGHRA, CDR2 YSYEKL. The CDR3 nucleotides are TGCGCCTGCAGCCAAGATCTACCCAGGGTGGGCAATGAGCAGTTCTTC. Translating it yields CACSQDLPRVGNEQFF.

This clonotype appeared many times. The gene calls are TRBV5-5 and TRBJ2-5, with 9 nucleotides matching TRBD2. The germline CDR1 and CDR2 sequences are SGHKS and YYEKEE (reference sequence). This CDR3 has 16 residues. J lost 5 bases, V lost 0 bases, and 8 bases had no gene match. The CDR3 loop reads CASSLDVAAGGETQYF. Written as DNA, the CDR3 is TGTGCCAGCAGCTTGGATGTGGCGGCGGGAGGGGAGACCCAGTACTTC.

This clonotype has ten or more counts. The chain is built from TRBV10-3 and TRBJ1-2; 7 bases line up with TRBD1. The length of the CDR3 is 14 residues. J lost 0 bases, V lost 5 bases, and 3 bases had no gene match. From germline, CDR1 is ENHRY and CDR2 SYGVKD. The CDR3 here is CAISRDSTNYGYTF. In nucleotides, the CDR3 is TGTGCCATCAGTAGGGACAGTACTAACTATGGCTACACCTTC.

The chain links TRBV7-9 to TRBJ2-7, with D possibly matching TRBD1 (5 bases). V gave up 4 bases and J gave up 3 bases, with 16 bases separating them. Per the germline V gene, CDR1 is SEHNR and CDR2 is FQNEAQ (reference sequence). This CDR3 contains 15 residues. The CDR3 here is CASSYTDPGNYEQYF. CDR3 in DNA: TGTGCCAGCAGCTATACCGACCCAGGGAACTACGAGCAGTACTTC.

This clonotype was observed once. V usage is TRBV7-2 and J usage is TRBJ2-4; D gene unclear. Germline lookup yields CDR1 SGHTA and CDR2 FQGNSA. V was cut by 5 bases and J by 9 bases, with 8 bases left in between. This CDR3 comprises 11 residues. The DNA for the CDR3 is TGTGCCAGCAGCCCCCTAGGCATTCAGTACTTC. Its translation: CASSPLGIQYF.

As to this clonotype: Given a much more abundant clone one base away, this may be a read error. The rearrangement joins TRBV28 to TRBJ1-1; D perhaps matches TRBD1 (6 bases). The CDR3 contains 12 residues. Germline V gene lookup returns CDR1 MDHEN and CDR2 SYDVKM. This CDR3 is CASSWGGTETFF. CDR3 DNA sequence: TGTGCCAGCAGTTGGGGGGGCACTGAAACTTTCTTT.

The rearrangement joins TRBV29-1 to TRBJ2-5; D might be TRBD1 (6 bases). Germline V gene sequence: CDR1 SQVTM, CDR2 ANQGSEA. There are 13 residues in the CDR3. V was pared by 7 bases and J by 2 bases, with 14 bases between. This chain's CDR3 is CSARRQGQETQYF. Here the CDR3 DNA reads TGCAGCGCCAGGCGCCAGGGGCAAGAGACCCAGTACTTC. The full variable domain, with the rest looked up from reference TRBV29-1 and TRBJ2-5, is SAVISQKPSRDICQRGTSLTIQCQVDSQVTMMFWYRQQPGQSLTLIATANQGSEATYESGFVIDKFPISRPNLTFSTLTVSNMSPEDSSIYLCSARRQGQETQYFGPGTRLLVL.

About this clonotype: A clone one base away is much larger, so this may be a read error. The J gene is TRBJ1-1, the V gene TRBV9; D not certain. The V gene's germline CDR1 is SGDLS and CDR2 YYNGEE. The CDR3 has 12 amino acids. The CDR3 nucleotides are TGTGCCAGCAGTGCTACGGGCACTGCAGCTTTCTTT. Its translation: CASSATGTAAFF.

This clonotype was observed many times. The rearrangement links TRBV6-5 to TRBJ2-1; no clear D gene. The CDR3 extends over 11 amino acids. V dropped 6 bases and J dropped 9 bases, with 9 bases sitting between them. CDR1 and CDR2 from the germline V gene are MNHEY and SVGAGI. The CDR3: CASSLRSEQFF. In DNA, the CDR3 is TGTGCCAGCAGCCTCCGTTCTGAGCAGTTCTTC.

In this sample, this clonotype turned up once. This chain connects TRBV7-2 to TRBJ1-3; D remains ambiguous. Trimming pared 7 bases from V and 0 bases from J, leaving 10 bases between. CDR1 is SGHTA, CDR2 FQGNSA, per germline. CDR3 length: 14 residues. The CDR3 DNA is TGTGCCAGCACAAAAGACATCTCTGGAAACACCATATATTTT. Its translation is CASTKDISGNTIYF.

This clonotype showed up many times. CDR3 sequence reads: CSARLLGLEQYF. The CDR3 nucleotides read TGCAGTGCTAGATTACTAGGTCTCGAGCAGTACTTC. This chain uses TRBV20-1 with TRBJ2-7; TRBD2 is a possible D gene (5 bases). Germline values: CDR1 DFQATT, CDR2 SNEGSKA (reference sequence). Trimming shortened V by 2 bases and J by 6 bases, and 11 bases separated the two germline ends. CDR3 length: 12 residues.

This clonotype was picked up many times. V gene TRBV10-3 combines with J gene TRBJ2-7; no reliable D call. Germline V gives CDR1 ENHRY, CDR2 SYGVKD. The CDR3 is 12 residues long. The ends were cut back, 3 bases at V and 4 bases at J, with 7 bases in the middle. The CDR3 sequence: CAISDGDYEQYF. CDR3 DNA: TGTGCCATCAGTGACGGAGATTACGAGCAGTACTTC.

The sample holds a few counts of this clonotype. CDR3 in DNA: TGTGCCAGCAGCTTAAGGCAGTATCAGCCCCAGCATTTT. It encodes CASSLRQYQPQHF. The chain carries TRBV11-3 and TRBJ1-5, with D unclear. The V and J ends lost 2 bases and 5 bases respectively, with 7 bases between them. Germline assignment: CDR1 SGHNT and CDR2 YENEEA. CDR3 length: 13 amino acids.

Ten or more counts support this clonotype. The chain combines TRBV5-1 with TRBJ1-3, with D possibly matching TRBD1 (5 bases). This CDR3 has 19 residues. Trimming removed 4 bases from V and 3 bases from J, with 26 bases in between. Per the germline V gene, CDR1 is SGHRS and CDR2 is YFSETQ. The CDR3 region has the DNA TGCGCCAGCAGCCCAGTGGTGGGGGGAAACGGAGGAAGTGGAAACACCATATATTTT. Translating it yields CASSPVVGGNGGSGNTIYF. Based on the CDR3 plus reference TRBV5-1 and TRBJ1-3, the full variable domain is KAGVTQTPRYLIKTRGQQVTLSCSPISGHRSVSWYQQTPGQGLQFLFEYFSETQRNKGNFPGRFSGRQFSNSRSEMNVSTLELGDSALYLCASSPVVGGNGGSGNTIYFGEGSWLTVV.

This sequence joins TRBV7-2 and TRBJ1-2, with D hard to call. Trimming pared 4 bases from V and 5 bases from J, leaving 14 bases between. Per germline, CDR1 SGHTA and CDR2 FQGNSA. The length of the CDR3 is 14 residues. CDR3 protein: CASSSLGWAYGYTF. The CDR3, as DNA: TGTGCCAGCAGCTCCCTGGGCTGGGCTTATGGCTACACCTTC.

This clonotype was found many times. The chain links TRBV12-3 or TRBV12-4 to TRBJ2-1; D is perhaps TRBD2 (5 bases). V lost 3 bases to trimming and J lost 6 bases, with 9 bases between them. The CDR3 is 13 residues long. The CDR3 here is CASSFGSSNEQFF. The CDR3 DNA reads TGTGCCAGCAGTTTTGGGAGCAGCAATGAGCAGTTCTTC.

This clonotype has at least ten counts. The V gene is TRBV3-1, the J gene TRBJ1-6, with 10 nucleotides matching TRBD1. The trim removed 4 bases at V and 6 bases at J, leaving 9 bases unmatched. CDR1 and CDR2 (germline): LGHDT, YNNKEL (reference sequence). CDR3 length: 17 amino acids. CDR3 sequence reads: CASSPITGQGINSPLHF. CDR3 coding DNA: TGTGCCAGCAGCCCGATAACGGGACAGGGGATTAATTCACCCCTCCACTTT.

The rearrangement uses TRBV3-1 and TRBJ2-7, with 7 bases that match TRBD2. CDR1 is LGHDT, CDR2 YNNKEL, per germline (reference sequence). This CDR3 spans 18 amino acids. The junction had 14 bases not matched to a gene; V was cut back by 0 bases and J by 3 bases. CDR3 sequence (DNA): TGTGCCAGCAGCCAAGAGGATAGAGAGGCGGGGGTGCACTACGAGCAGTACTTC. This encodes CASSQEDREAGVHYEQYF.